This T cell receptor (beta chain) was obtained from a study of blood T cell repertoires in COVID-19 (TCRdb year 2020). For the wider study: Collaborator samples came from the United States, Italy and Spain and covered acute and convalescent phases of COVID-19. The material from the prospective study consisted of cDNA or gDNA derived from T cells, B-cell-depleted T cells, or PBMCs. Deeply sampled blood TCRbeta repertoires from subjects exposed to, actively infected with, or recovered from COVID-19 were included in the dataset. The repertoires were released in a freely available public database meant as a resource for research on the immune response to SARS-CoV-2. Samples came from the ongoing ImmuneRACE study (first 160 participants) plus 1,254 subjects from 6 global collaborators. Nearly every sample came with metadata listing a de-identified subject ID, COVID-19 status, age in years and sex. Where available, HLA class I and class II types were obtained from metadata supplied by the sample provider rather than from assay-based typing.

Results the study describes overall, beyond this receptor: How much clinical and demographic metadata was included differed by source and by participant, and the metadata was provided uncurated.

Reading the germline V gene (reference sequence) gives CDR1 LGHDT and CDR2 YNNKEL. Including the terminal cysteine and phenylalanine, the CDR3 comprises 14 residues. CDR3 DNA only is kept here, 42 bases in frame from base 1. Relative to germline, V is missing 4 bases and J is missing 4 bases, with 5 bases of the junction outside any gene match. TCRbeta CDR3 regions were amplified from genomic DNA by means of the immunoSEQ Assay, a bias-controlled multiplex PCR. In the source study's methods: The number of nucleated cells in each sample was estimated by amplification of reference gene primers within the assay. To quantify the absolute abundance of each unique TCRbeta CDR3 rearrangement, sequence reads were collapsed and filtered. For each sample, productive Simpson clonality was calculated by taking the square root of Simpson's diversity index across productive rearrangements. Here the immuneACCESS table is served through TCRdb, limited to in-frame sequences with V and J called. Missing clones are a known gap in these copies; in checked studies unresolved V genes cover under half, and the rest lacks a known reason. V and J calls and clone size are as listed in that table; D and trimming were resolved from the DNA. This sample lists roughly 200,000 clones; roughly 94% were detected once. The ten largest clones represent approximately 0.69% of the sample.

In Seattle, one collaborating source enrolled patients while the infection was active and tracked those patients longitudinally over the course of disease. The collaborating institutions used their own protocols to collect whole blood in K2EDTA tubes. For TCRbeta analysis, collaborators shipped samples in one of three forms: frozen whole blood, isolated PBMCs, or DNA extracted from either of those sample types. Notes on this clone: The target of this receptor is not known. One base away there is no much larger clone; base qualities are not given.

The specimen sequenced was peripheral blood. The sequence is built from TRBV3-1 (or the pseudogene TRBV3-2) and TRBJ1-1, and 8 junction bases match TRBD1. The source of this sequence is a man in his thirties or forties with COVID-19, enrolled during active disease. CDR3 region: CASSPNRGGTEAFF. The nucleotide sequence is TGTGCCAGCAGCCCGAACAGGGGGGGCACTGAAGCTTTCTTT.